Sequencing of this TCR beta chain was carried out in a study of T cells in Graves' hyperthyroidism and ophthalmopathy. Points from the study as a whole: Ophthalmopathy was distinguished from stable hyperthyroidism by 13 V-J signatures. Blood also held most thyroid clonotypes expanded beyond 0.001. Model-based prediction identified ophthalmopathy a median approximately 6.2 months prior to its onset.

Clinical symptoms, serum thyroxine, TRAb, thyroid ultrasound and orbital computed tomography established diagnosis. This clonotype has only one observation. The antigen remains unidentified. Sequence at one end of the junction differs from germline and may be a read error. There are 11 residues in the CDR3. The V gene's germline CDR1 is SGHDN and CDR2 FVKESK. RNA transcripts gave rise to amplified TCR beta CDR3 regions. Primed by the HTBI set, a first-round RT-PCR was run on the TCR CDR3. A single record per CDR3 protein comes from TCRdb applying MiXCR to the multiplex PCR reads. The sample contains 500,000 to 750,000 distinct CDR3 sequences, around 46% of which appear only once.

This clonotype was obtained from a woman in her late teens or twenties with Graves' hyperthyroidism. The chain carries TRBV14 and TRBJ2-7; D gene unclear. Source material: peripheral blood or thyroid tissue (not recorded which). This chain's CDR3 is CASSQGRQPIF. The CDR3 coding sequence is TGTGCCAGCAGCCAAGGACGGCAGCCAATCTTC.